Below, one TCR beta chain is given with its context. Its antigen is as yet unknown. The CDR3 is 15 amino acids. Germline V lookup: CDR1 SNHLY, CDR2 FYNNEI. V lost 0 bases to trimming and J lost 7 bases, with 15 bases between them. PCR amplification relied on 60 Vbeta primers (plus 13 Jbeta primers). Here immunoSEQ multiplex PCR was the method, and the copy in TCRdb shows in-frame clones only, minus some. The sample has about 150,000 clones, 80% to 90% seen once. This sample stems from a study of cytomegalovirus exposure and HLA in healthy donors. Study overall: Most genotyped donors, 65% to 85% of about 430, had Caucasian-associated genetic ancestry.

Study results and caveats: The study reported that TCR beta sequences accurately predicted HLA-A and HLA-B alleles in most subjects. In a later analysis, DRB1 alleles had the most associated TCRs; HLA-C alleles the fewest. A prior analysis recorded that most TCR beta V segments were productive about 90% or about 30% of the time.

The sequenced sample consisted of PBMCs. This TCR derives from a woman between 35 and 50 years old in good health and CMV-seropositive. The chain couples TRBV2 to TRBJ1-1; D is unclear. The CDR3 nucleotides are TGTGCCAGCAGTGAAGCTCCGGGAGGCGTCAGTGAAGCTTTCTTT. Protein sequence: CASSEAPGGVSEAFF.